These T cell receptor beta chains were read from a single sample in a study of shared clonotypes between healthy human individuals. Generated by immunoSEQ multiplex PCR, the TCRdb table keeps only in-frame clones and is missing some. The sample has some 2,400,000 clones; under 97% are singletons. The sequencing sample was made of naive CD4+ T cells sorted from blood. These receptors originate from a man between 18 and 29 years old in good health. Each CDR3 is given with its conserved first and last residue. The D gene is left open where the match is weak. Size is omitted from some rows. Given values are once, few, many or a class for expanded clones.

J	length	size	V	D	DNA	CDR3
TRBJ2-7	14	-	TRBV25-1	TRBD1	TGTGCCAGCAGTGGTGGACAGGGTACCTACGAGCAGTACTTC	CASSGGQGTYEQYF
TRBJ2-7	14	-	TRBV15	-	TGTGCCACCAGCAGAGGGGACACCACCTACGAGCAGTACTTC	CATSRGDTTYEQYF
TRBJ1-2	13	once	TRBV5-6	-	TGTGCCAGCAGCCCCGATGATAAAGCCGGCTACACCTTC	CASSPDDKAGYTF
TRBJ2-7	14	-	TRBV28	-	TGTGCCAGCAGCGCAGGGGGAGGAACCTACGAGCAGTACTTC	CASSAGGGTYEQYF
TRBJ2-7	14	-	TRBV14	-	TGTGCCAGCAGCCAAGATCCATCCTCCTACGAGCAGTACTTC	CASSQDPSSYEQYF
TRBJ1-1	12	-	TRBV29-1	-	TGCAGCGTTGCAGGTTTGAACACTGAAGCTTTCTTT	CSVAGLNTEAFF
TRBJ2-7	15	-	TRBV7-2	TRBD2	TGTGCCAGCAGTCAGGGACTAGCGAGGTCCTACGAGCAGTACTTC	CASSQGLARSYEQYF
TRBJ2-1	15	-	TRBV28	TRBD1	TGTGCCAGCAGTTTAGGCCCAGGGGGCTACAATGAGCAGTTCTTC	CASSLGPGGYNEQFF
TRBJ2-5	13	-	TRBV4-1	-	TGCGCCAGCAGCCAGGGGGCGGTTGAGACCCAGTACTTC	CASSQGAVETQYF
TRBJ1-1	17	-	TRBV4-1	-	TGCGCCAGCAGCCAAGAAAGGATGATCGGGTGGAACACTGAAGCTTTCTTT	CASSQERMIGWNTEAFF
TRBJ2-3	16	-	TRBV5-1	-	TGCGCCAGCAGCTTGGGATTTGGACAGTCCACAGATACGCAGTATTTT	CASSLGFGQSTDTQYF
TRBJ1-2	13	-	TRBV27	TRBD1	TGTGCCAGCAGTTTACAGGGGGCCGGGAGCTACACCTTC	CASSLQGAGSYTF
TRBJ2-7	13	-	TRBV28	-	TGTGCCAGCAGTTTATACAGCTCCTACGAGCAGTACTTC	CASSLYSSYEQYF
TRBJ1-1	12	-	TRBV30	TRBD1	TGTGCCTGGAGCATGGACAGGGTGAATGCTTTCTTT	CAWSMDRVNAFF
TRBJ2-3	13	-	TRBV4-3	-	TGCGCCAGCAGCCAAGTGATAGCAGATACGCAGTATTTT	CASSQVIADTQYF
TRBJ1-4	15	-	TRBV19	TRBD1	TGTGCCAGTAGACCTACAGGGGCCACTAATGAAAAACTGTTTTTT	CASRPTGATNEKLFF
TRBJ2-3	15	-	TRBV30	-	TGTGCCTGGAGTTCGGGACCAGCTAGCACAGATACGCAGTATTTT	CAWSSGPASTDTQYF
TRBJ2-7	15	once	TRBV18	-	TGTGCCAGCTCACCACAAACCCGTGTACCCTACGAGCAGTACTTC	CASSPQTRVPYEQYF
TRBJ1-3	13	-	TRBV7-8	-	TGTGCCAGCAGCTTAACAGCGGGAAACACCATATATTTT	CASSLTAGNTIYF
TRBJ1-2	12	-	TRBV30	-	TGTGCCTGGAGTGTGTCCAAGGAGGGCTACACCTTC	CAWSVSKEGYTF
TRBJ2-7	15	-	TRBV6-1	-	TGTGCCAGCAGCCCGAGGGGGGCCTTCTCCTACGAGCAGTACTTC	CASSPRGAFSYEQYF
TRBJ1-2	17	-	TRBV5-4	TRBD1	TGTGCCAGCAGCTTGCACGGACAGGGGGATGTAGGCTATGGCTACACCTTC	CASSLHGQGDVGYGYTF
TRBJ2-3	17	-	TRBV10-3	TRBD2	TGTGCCATCAGTTGGACTAGCGGGGGGGCCAGGACAGATACGCAGTATTTT	CAISWTSGGARTDTQYF
TRBJ2-7	17	-	TRBV27	TRBD2	TGTGCCAGCAGTTTAACCGGTGGGACTAGCGTCTCCTACGAGCAGTACTTC	CASSLTGGTSVSYEQYF
TRBJ2-3	13	-	TRBV5-6	-	TGTGCCAGCAGCTTGGGGGCTGCTGATACGCAGTATTTT	CASSLGAADTQYF
TRBJ2-1	18	-	TRBV5-4	TRBD2	TGTGCCAGCAGGTCCCGCGGGTCCGGGGGGGCCTTCCACAATGAGCAGTTCTTC	CASRSRGSGGAFHNEQFF
TRBJ2-1	15	-	TRBV18	-	TGTGCCAGCTCAGAAAACTTAGCGGCCTTGAGTGAGCAGTTCTTC	CASSENLAALSEQFF
TRBJ2-3	16	-	TRBV5-6	-	TGTGCCAGCAGCTTGTACTATTCCCTGGAGCGGGATACGCAGTATTTT	CASSLYYSLERDTQYF